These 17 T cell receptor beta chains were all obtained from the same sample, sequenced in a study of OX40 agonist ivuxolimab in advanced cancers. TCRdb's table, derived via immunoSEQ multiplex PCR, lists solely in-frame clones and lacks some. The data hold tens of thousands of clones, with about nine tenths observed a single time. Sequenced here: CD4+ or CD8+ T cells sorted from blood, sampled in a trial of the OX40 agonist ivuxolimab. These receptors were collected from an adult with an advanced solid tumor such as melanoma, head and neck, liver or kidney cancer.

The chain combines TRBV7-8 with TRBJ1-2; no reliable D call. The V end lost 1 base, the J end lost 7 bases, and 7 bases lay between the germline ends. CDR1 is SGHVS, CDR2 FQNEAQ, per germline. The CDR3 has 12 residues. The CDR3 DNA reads TGTGCCAGCAGCTTAGGCGAACCTGGCTACACCTTC. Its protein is CASSLGEPGYTF.

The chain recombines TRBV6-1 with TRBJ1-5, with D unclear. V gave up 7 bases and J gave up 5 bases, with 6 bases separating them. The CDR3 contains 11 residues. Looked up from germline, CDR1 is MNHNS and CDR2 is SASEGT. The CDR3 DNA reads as TGTGCCAGCAAGAAGCATCAGCCCCAGCATTTT. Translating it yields CASKKHQPQHF.

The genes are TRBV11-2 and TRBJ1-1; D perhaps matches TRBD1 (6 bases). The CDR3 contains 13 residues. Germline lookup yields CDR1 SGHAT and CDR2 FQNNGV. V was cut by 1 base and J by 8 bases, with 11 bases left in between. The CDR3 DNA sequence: TGTGCCAGCAGCTTAGCGGGGACACTGGAAGCTTTCTTT. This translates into CASSLAGTLEAFF.

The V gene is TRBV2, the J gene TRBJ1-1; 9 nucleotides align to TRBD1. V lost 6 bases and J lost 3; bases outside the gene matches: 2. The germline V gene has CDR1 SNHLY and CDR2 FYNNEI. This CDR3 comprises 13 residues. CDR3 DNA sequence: TGTGCCAGCAGCCGGGACAGGGACACTGAAGCTTTCTTT. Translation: CASSRDRDTEAFF.

The CDR3 here is CSVDWRDQYF. DNA of the CDR3: TGCAGCGTTGACTGGAGGGATCAGTACTTC. The chain has TRBV29-1 and TRBJ2-4; D is possibly TRBD2 (6 bases). V was trimmed by 3 bases and J by 12 bases, leaving 9 bases between them. The CDR3 has 10 residues. The germline CDR1 and CDR2 sequences are SQVTM and ANQGSEA.

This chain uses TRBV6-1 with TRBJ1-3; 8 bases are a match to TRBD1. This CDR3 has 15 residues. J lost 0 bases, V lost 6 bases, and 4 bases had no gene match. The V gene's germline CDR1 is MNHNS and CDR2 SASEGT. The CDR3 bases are TGTGCCAGCAGGAGGGACAGGCTCTCTGGAAACACCATATATTTT. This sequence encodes CASRRDRLSGNTIYF.

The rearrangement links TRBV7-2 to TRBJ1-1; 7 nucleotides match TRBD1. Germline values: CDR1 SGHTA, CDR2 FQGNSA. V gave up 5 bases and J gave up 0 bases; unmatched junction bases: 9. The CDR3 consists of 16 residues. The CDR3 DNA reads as TGTGCCAGCAGCCGAGGGGGCGGCCTCATGAACACTGAAGCTTTCTTT. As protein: CASSRGGGLMNTEAFF.

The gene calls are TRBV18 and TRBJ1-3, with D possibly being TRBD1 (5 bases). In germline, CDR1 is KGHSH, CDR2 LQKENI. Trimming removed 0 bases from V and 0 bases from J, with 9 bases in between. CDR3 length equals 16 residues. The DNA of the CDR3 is TGTGCCAGCTCACCACCGCCAGGGCTCTCTGGAAACACCATATATTTT. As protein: CASSPPPGLSGNTIYF. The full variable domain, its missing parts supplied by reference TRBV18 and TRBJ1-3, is NAGVMQNPRHLVRRRGQEARLRCSPMKGHSHVYWYRQLPEEGLKFMVYLQKENIIDESGMPKERFSAEFPKEGPSILRIQQVVRGDSAAYFCASSPPPGLSGNTIYFGEGSWLTVV.

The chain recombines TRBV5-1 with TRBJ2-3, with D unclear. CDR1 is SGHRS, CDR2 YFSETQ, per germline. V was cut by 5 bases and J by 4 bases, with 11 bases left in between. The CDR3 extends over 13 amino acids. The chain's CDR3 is CASSEDSSDTQYF. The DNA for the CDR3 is TGCGCCAGCAGTGAAGACTCCTCAGATACGCAGTATTTT.

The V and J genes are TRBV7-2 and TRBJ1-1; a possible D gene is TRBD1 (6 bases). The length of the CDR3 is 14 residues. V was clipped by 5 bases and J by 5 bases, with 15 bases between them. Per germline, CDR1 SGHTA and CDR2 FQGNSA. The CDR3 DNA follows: TGTGCCAGCAGCCCCGCCGGGGGGCAAACTGAAGCTTTCTTT. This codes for CASSPAGGQTEAFF.

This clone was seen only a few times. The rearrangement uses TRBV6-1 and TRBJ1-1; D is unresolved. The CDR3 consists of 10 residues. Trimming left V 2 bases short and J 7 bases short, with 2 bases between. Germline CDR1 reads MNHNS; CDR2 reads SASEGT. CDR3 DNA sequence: TGTGCCAGCAGTGAAAATGAAGCTTTCTTT. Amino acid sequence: CASSENEAFF.

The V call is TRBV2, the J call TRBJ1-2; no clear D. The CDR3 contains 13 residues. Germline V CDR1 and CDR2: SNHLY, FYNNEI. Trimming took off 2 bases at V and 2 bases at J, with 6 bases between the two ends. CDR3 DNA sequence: TGTGCCAGCAGTGAAACTGGGAACTATGGCTACACCTTC. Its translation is CASSETGNYGYTF. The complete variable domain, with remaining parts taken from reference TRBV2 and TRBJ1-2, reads EPEVTQTPSHQVTQMGQEVILRCVPISNHLYFYWYRQILGQKVEFLVSFYNNEISEKSEIFDDQFSVERPDGSNFTLKIRSTKLEDSAMYFCASSETGNYGYTFGSGTRLTVV.

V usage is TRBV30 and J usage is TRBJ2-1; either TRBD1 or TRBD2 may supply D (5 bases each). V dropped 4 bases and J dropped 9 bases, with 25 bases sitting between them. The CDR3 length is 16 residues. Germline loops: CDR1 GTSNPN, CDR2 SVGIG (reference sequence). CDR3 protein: CAWTGRPGAPRSEQFF. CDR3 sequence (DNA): TGTGCCTGGACGGGTCGCCCCGGGGCCCCTCGGAGTGAGCAGTTCTTC.

The CDR3 region has the DNA TGTGCCAGCAGCCGGACAGGGGCAGGGGAGACCCAGTACTTC. This gives the protein CASSRTGAGETQYF. The genes are TRBV6-6 and TRBJ2-5; 9 nucleotides align to TRBD1. The V gene end was trimmed by 6 bases and the J gene end by 5 bases; junction bases not matched to a gene: 7. The CDR3 runs 14 residues. Germline V lookup: CDR1 MNHNY, CDR2 SVGAGI (reference sequence).

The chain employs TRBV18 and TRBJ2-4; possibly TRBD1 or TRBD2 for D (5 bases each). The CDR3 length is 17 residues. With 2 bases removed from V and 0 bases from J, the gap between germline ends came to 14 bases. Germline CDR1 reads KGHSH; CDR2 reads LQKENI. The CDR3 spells CASSPFRDRQAKNIQYF. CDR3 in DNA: TGTGCCAGCTCACCATTCCGGGACCGTCAAGCCAAAAACATTCAGTACTTC.

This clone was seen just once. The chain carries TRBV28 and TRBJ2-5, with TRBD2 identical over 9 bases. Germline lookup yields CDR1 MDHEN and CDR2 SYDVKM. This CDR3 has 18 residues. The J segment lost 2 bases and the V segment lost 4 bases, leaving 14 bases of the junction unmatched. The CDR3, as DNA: TGTGCCAGCAGTTGGGGGGGCGGAATGAGCGGGAGGCAAGAGACCCAGTACTTC. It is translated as CASSWGGGMSGRQETQYF.

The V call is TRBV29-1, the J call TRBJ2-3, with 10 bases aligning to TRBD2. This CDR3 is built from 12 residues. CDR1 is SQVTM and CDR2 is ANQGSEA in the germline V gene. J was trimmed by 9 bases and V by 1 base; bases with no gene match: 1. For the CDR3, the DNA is TGCAGCGTTGAAGCAGCGGGAGGGACGCAGTATTTT. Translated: CSVEAAGGTQYF.